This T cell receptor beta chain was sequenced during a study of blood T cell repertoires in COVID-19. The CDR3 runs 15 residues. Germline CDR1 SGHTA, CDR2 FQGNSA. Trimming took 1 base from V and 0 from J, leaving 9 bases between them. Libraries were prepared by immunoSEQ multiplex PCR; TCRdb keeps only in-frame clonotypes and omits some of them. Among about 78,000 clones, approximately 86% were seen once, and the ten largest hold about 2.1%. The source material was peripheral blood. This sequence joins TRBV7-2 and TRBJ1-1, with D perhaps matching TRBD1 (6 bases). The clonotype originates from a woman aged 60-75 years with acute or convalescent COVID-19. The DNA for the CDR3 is TGTGCCAGCAGCTTAGAGGGACAAATGAACACTGAAGCTTTCTTT. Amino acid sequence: CASSLEGQMNTEAFF. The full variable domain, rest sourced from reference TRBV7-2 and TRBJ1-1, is GAGVSQSPSNKVTEKGKDVELRCDPISGHTALYWYRQSLGQGLEFLIYFQGNSAPDKSGLPSDRFSAERTGGSVSTLTIQRTQQEDSAVYLCASSLEGQMNTEAFFGQGTRLTVV.